Shown below are 27 T cell receptor beta chains from a single sample sequenced in a study of blood T cell repertoires in COVID-19. Sequenced by immunoSEQ multiplex PCR; TCRdb stores in-frame clones only, minus some. The repertoire has roughly 110,000 clones, 71% of them found once; the top ten carry roughly 0.86%. The sequencing input was peripheral blood. Receptor source: a human donor with acute or convalescent COVID-19. The donor label of this sample is uncertain.

In its sample, this clone was seen many times. This chain connects TRBV11-2 to TRBJ2-7; D perhaps matches TRBD2 (5 bases). Germline CDR1 SGHAT, CDR2 FQNNGV. The V end lost 1 base, the J end lost 6 bases, and 13 bases lay between the germline ends. The CDR3 sequence is 14 residues long. CDR3 sequence reads: CASSLAGGLGEQYF. The DNA of the CDR3 is TGTGCCAGCAGCTTAGCGGGCGGGTTAGGCGAGCAGTACTTC.

This chain's CDR3 is CASVQGTGNTEAFF. The CDR3 DNA reads as TGCGCCAGTGTGCAAGGGACTGGGAACACTGAAGCTTTCTTT. J is TRBJ1-1 and V is TRBV10-1, with TRBD1 as a possible D gene (5 bases). Trimming removed 9 bases at V and 1 base at J, with 15 bases between. The CDR3 consists of 14 residues. CDR1 is WNHNN, CDR2 SYGVQD, per germline (reference sequence).

This clone was recorded a few times. The CDR3 is CASSVMTGNTEAFF. CDR3 coding DNA: TGTGCCAGCAGCGTGATGACGGGGAACACTGAAGCTTTCTTT. The gene calls are TRBV9 and TRBJ1-1; no firm D call. V gave up 2 bases and J gave up 1 base, with 9 bases separating them. Germline CDR1 is SGDLS and CDR2 is YYNGEE. The CDR3 sequence is 14 residues long.

The J gene is TRBJ2-7, the V gene TRBV19, with 9 bases that match TRBD2. CDR1 and CDR2 (germline): LNHDA, SQIVND (reference sequence). J lost 2 bases, V lost 3 bases, and 23 bases had no gene match. The CDR3 has 21 residues. This chain's CDR3 is CASSIRPQGLASRRIPYEQYF. The CDR3 DNA is TGTGCCAGTAGTATCAGGCCCCAGGGACTAGCTTCGCGCCGGATACCCTACGAGCAGTACTTC. Using reference TRBV19 and TRBJ2-7 for the parts outside the CDR3, the full variable domain is DGGITQSPKYLFRKEGQNVTLSCEQNLNHDAMYWYRQDPGQGLRLIYYSQIVNDFQKGDIAEGYSVSREKKESFPLTVTSAQKNPTAFYLCASSIRPQGLASRRIPYEQYFGPGTRLTVT.

This clone was counted between two and nine times. The rearrangement joins TRBV9 to TRBJ1-3; D remains unclear. V lost 6 bases, J lost 0 bases, and 10 bases lay in between. Germline V gene lookup returns CDR1 SGDLS and CDR2 YYNGEE. The CDR3 is 14 residues long. CDR3 loop: CASNRVSSGNTIYF. DNA for the CDR3: TGTGCCAGCAACCGCGTCTCCTCTGGAAACACCATATATTTT.

J is TRBJ2-7 and V is TRBV11-2, with 7 bases fitting TRBD2. The J segment lost 6 bases and the V segment lost 6 bases, leaving 11 bases of the junction unmatched. Per the germline V gene, CDR1 is SGHAT and CDR2 is FQNNGV. The CDR3 is 14 amino acids. The CDR3 DNA follows: TGTGCCAGCAGTTTCAACCAGTGGGGGGGCGAGCAGTACTTC. This sequence encodes CASSFNQWGGEQYF.

The chain carries TRBV7-2 and TRBJ2-7; D is perhaps TRBD2 (5 bases). The CDR3 spans 15 residues. Trimming stripped 5 bases from V and 2 bases from J, with 16 bases between. Per germline, CDR1 SGHTA and CDR2 FQGNSA. CDR3 residues: CASSPGIAWTYEQYF. DNA for the CDR3: TGTGCCAGCAGCCCGGGTATAGCGTGGACCTACGAGCAGTACTTC.

This clone was detected only a few times. The chain employs TRBV9 and TRBJ1-6, with 7 bases matching TRBD1. The CDR3 runs 15 residues. The V segment lost 0 bases and the J segment 10 bases; nucleotides outside the gene matches: 7. Per the germline V gene, CDR1 is SGDLS and CDR2 is YYNGEE. The CDR3, as DNA: TGTGCCAGCAGCGTAGAGCCAGGGGGAGGCTCACCCCTCCACTTT. Protein product: CASSVEPGGGSPLHF. The variable domain in full, completed from reference TRBV9 and TRBJ1-6, reads DSGVTQTPKHLITATGQRVTLRCSPRSGDLSVYWYQQSLDQGLQFLIQYYNGEERAKGNILERFSAQQFPDLHSELNLSSLELGDSALYFCASSVEPGGGSPLHFGNGTRLTVT.

This rearrangement joins TRBV6-5 to TRBJ1-6; maybe TRBD1 (6 bases). This CDR3 comprises 15 residues. The V end was cut by 5 bases, the J end by 7 bases, with 15 bases between. Germline V gene lookup returns CDR1 MNHEY and CDR2 SVGAGI. CDR3 region: CASSTLQGFNSPLHF. The DNA for the CDR3 is TGTGCCAGCAGTACTTTACAGGGTTTCAATTCACCCCTCCACTTT.

The V call is TRBV19, the J call TRBJ1-3; tentatively, D is TRBD1 (5 bases). The V and J ends lost 7 bases and 0 bases respectively, with 19 bases between them. The CDR3 has 17 amino acids. CDR1 is LNHDA and CDR2 is SQIVND in the germline V gene (reference sequence). CDR3 residues: CASTTGPGLRSGNTIYF. CDR3 DNA: TGTGCCAGTACCACCGGCCCGGGACTTCGCTCTGGAAACACCATATATTTT.

This clone was observed a handful of times. The V and J genes are TRBV10-3 and TRBJ2-3; TRBD1 is a possible D gene (5 bases). This CDR3 has 13 residues. With 0 bases removed from V and 5 bases from J, the gap between germline ends came to 6 bases. Germline loops: CDR1 ENHRY, CDR2 SYGVKD. CDR3 protein: CAISESQGDTQYF. The CDR3 DNA sequence: TGTGCCATCAGTGAGTCTCAGGGAGATACGCAGTATTTT.

This clone was observed a few times. V is TRBV3-1 (or the pseudogene TRBV3-2) and J is TRBJ1-6, with D maybe TRBD1 (5 bases). Trimming stripped 4 bases from V and 8 bases from J, with 12 bases between. From germline, CDR1 is LGHDT and CDR2 YNNKEL (reference sequence). The length of the CDR3 is 14 residues. CDR3 nucleotides: TGTGCCAGCAGCCCAGGACACACAGATTCACCCCTCCACTTT. Translated: CASSPGHTDSPLHF.

This clone was detected only a few times. V usage is TRBV28 and J usage is TRBJ2-3, with D possibly TRBD2 on 7 matching bases. Germline loops: CDR1 MDHEN, CDR2 SYDVKM. The CDR3 totals 17 residues. Trimming took 2 bases from V and 2 from J, leaving 17 bases between them. CDR3 in amino acids: CASSLGSAGALTDTQYF. The CDR3 bases are TGTGCCAGCAGTTTAGGGTCTGCGGGGGCCCTCACAGATACGCAGTATTTT.

V usage is TRBV18 and J usage is TRBJ2-3; 9 nucleotides align to TRBD1. Germline V CDR1 and CDR2: KGHSH, LQKENI. The V and J ends lost 1 base and 4 bases, in that order; junction bases with no gene match: 3. The CDR3 is made up of 15 amino acids. The CDR3 region has the DNA TGTGCCAGCTCACCACGGACAGGGGTGGCAGATACGCAGTATTTT. This encodes CASSPRTGVADTQYF.

This chain connects TRBV6-2 or TRBV6-3 to TRBJ2-1; 12 bases agree with TRBD2. V lost 4 bases to trimming and J lost 4 bases; unmatched junction nucleotides: 2. The CDR3 totals 15 residues. Germline loops: CDR1 MNHEY, CDR2 SVGEGT. In nucleotides, the CDR3 is TGTGCCAGCAGTTCTAGCGGGGGGGCTTACAATGAGCAGTTCTTC. Its protein product is CASSSSGGAYNEQFF.

The V and J genes are TRBV2 and TRBJ2-2, with 9 bases lining up with TRBD1. V trimming: 6 bases; J trimming: 6 bases; junction bases outside the gene matches: 2. CDR3 length: 13 residues. Germline V gene sequence: CDR1 SNHLY, CDR2 FYNNEI. The CDR3 coding sequence is TGTGCCAGCAGGGACAGGGGCCCCGGGGAGCTGTTTTTT. Translating it yields CASRDRGPGELFF.

The chain combines TRBV24-1 with TRBJ1-4; TRBD1 aligns across 10 bases. The junction had 8 bases not matched to a gene; V was cut back by 4 bases and J by 7 bases. Germline assignment: CDR1 KGHDR and CDR2 SFDVKD. This CDR3 has 16 amino acids. CDR3: CATSDPRQGAGEKLFF. DNA for the CDR3: TGTGCCACCAGTGACCCCCGACAGGGGGCGGGTGAAAAACTGTTTTTT.

This chain uses TRBV4-1 with TRBJ1-3; D might be TRBD1 (5 bases). CDR3 length: 16 residues. Germline loops: CDR1 MGHRA, CDR2 YSYEKL. V shed 0 bases and J shed 5 bases, with 14 bases lying between them. The chain's CDR3 is CASSQDLAQGRNTIYF. CDR3 bases: TGCGCCAGCAGCCAAGATCTGGCCCAGGGCAGAAACACCATATATTTT.

The chain combines TRBV19 with TRBJ1-2; 9 nucleotides align to TRBD1. J gave up 7 bases and V 5 bases, and 11 bases lay outside the gene matches. This CDR3 has 15 amino acids. The germline CDR1 and CDR2 sequences are LNHDA and SQIVND (reference sequence). CDR3 region: CASSLIGTGTSGYTF. As DNA, the CDR3 is TGTGCCAGTAGTTTAATCGGGACAGGGACGTCTGGCTACACCTTC.

V usage is TRBV28 and J usage is TRBJ2-5; tentatively, D is TRBD2 (5 bases). V lost 6 bases, J lost 5 bases, and 16 bases lay in between. The CDR3 loop spans 14 amino acids. CDR1 and CDR2 (germline): MDHEN, SYDVKM. The CDR3 spells CASRPHGSGETQYF. The CDR3 DNA sequence: TGTGCCAGCAGACCCCACGGTTCGGGGGAGACCCAGTACTTC.

This chain links TRBV9 with TRBJ2-1; 8 bases agree with TRBD1. The CDR3 spans 15 residues. After removal of 2 bases from V and 2 bases from J, the junction contained 3 bases not matched to a gene. Germline V CDR1 and CDR2: SGDLS, YYNGEE. The CDR3 DNA sequence: TGTGCCAGCAGCGTGCAGGGGGCCGCCTACAATGAGCAGTTCTTC. This sequence encodes CASSVQGAAYNEQFF.

The genes are TRBV19 and TRBJ1-5; D gene uncertain. The germline gives CDR1 LNHDA, CDR2 SQIVND (reference sequence). The CDR3 is 14 residues long. Trimming shortened V by 1 base and J by 3 bases, and 7 bases separated the two germline ends. The CDR3 loop is CASSIGQFNQPQHF. DNA for the CDR3: TGTGCCAGTAGTATAGGCCAGTTCAATCAGCCCCAGCATTTT.

The genes are TRBV6-5 and TRBJ2-1, with D uncertain. This CDR3 has 11 residues. The germline V gene has CDR1 MNHEY and CDR2 SVGAGI. V was pared by 6 bases and J by 4 bases, with 4 bases between. The CDR3 loop reads CASSLYNEQFF. For the CDR3, the DNA is TGTGCCAGCAGCCTATACAATGAGCAGTTCTTC.

This sequence joins TRBV30 and TRBJ1-4; D is undetermined. The V and J ends lost 6 bases and 8 bases respectively, with 16 bases between them. This CDR3 has 13 amino acids. CDR1 is GTSNPN, CDR2 SVGIG, per germline (reference sequence). In DNA, the CDR3 is TGTGCCTGCCCATCGGTCTGGGAGGAAAAACTGTTTTTT. Translated, it gives CACPSVWEEKLFF.

The V gene is TRBV5-6, the J gene TRBJ1-6, with 10 bases that match TRBD1. The CDR3 has 16 amino acids. In germline, CDR1 is SGHDT, CDR2 YYEEEE. V lost 4 bases to trimming and J lost 2 bases; unmatched junction nucleotides: 3. CDR3 nucleotides: TGTGCCAGCAGCCCAGGGACAGGGGCCTATAATTCACCCCTCCACTTT. Translating gives CASSPGTGAYNSPLHF.

This clone was observed a handful of times. The rearrangement links TRBV3-1 (or the pseudogene TRBV3-2) to TRBJ2-7; 10 nucleotides align to TRBD1. Unmatched junction bases numbered 6, after V lost 0 bases and J lost 7 bases. The CDR3 runs to 15 residues. Germline V gene sequence: CDR1 LGHDT, CDR2 YNNKEL (reference sequence). The CDR3 nucleotides read TGTGCCAGCAGCCAAGAAGACAGGGGGCTGGGAGAGCAGTACTTC. Amino acid sequence: CASSQEDRGLGEQYF.

V is TRBV5-1 and J is TRBJ2-3, with D possibly matching TRBD1 (6 bases). V shed 4 bases and J shed 6 bases, with 18 bases lying between them. The CDR3 is 15 amino acids. Per germline, CDR1 SGHRS and CDR2 YFSETQ. CDR3 protein: CASSRGLGTRDTQYF. The CDR3 region has the DNA TGCGCCAGCAGCCGAGGGTTGGGGACACGGGATACGCAGTATTTT.